The T cell receptor beta chain under discussion was sequenced for a study of T cells in Graves' hyperthyroidism and ophthalmopathy. Notes on the study in general: Ophthalmopathy was model-predicted a median around 6.1 months pre-onset.

Researchers amplified the TCR beta CDR3 regions from RNA transcripts. HTBI primers drove first-round RT-PCR of the TCR CDR3. From the multiplex PCR reads, TCRdb called clonotypes with MiXCR, one entry per CDR3 protein. The data contain under 800,000 distinct CDR3 sequences, 13% to 15% of them singletons. This clonotype was counted once. Its antigen is unidentified. The junction departs from the called germline gene at one end, perhaps through a read error. The sample consisted of blood. The TCR comes from a woman in her late teens or twenties with Graves' hyperthyroidism.

The CDR3 reads CPSSFRGSRVYEQYF. Written as DNA, the CDR3 is TGTCCCAGCAGCTTTCGAGGGAGCAGGGTCTACGAGCAGTACTTC. The V call is TRBV5-6, the J call TRBJ2-7, with D tentatively TRBD1 or TRBD2 (5 bases each). This CDR3 spans 15 amino acids. Germline V gene data show CDR1 as SGHDT and CDR2 as YYEEEE.